What follows describes a single T cell receptor beta chain. This clonotype showed up many times. The antigen it binds to is not known. No clone much larger than this one lies a single base away; base qualities are absent. These data originate in a study of CD4 and CD8 cells across lung adenocarcinoma regions (dated by TCRdb to the late 2010s). For the wider study: The study compared tumor centers with tumor margins to examine intratumor heterogeneity of the T cell receptor repertoire.

The donors were patients who had localized lung adenocarcinoma, which is a subtype of non-small cell lung cancer. The samples were taken from the margins of localized lung adenocarcinomas. For TCR repertoire analysis, CD4+ T cells taken from tumor tissue were profiled apart from CD8+ T cells. The protocol used for the library was PCR. The sample was run on a HiSeq X Ten. TCRdb reworked the public reads: Q25 trimming with fastp, MiXCR clone assembly, productive beta chains retained. Rows with a matching CDR3 protein are joined into one entry that keeps the most common DNA and genes. The sample data list about 19,000 distinct CDR3 sequences, and about 46% of these were observed just once. In total, the top ten clones hold roughly 20% of the sample. Its CDR3 holds 15 amino acids, cysteine through phenylalanine. This entry keeps only the CDR3 DNA: 45 bases, framed from base 1. The germline V gene specifies MNHEY as CDR1 and SVGAGI as CDR2. A distance of 8 bases separates the germline ends of V and J, which lose 2 bases and 0 bases respectively.

What was sequenced was CD4+ T cells from the margin of a lung tumor. The cell subset or site label here, explained by the study, means: tumor margin region. The origin of this receptor is a male donor with lung adenocarcinoma. The CD4 and CD8 labels of this study may be unreliable. The sequence is built from TRBV6-5 and TRBJ1-3; perhaps TRBD1 is the D gene, with 6 bases matching. The nucleotides read TGTGCCAGCAGTTACGGCAGGGGCTCTGGAAACACCATATATTTT. It translates to CASSYGRGSGNTIYF.